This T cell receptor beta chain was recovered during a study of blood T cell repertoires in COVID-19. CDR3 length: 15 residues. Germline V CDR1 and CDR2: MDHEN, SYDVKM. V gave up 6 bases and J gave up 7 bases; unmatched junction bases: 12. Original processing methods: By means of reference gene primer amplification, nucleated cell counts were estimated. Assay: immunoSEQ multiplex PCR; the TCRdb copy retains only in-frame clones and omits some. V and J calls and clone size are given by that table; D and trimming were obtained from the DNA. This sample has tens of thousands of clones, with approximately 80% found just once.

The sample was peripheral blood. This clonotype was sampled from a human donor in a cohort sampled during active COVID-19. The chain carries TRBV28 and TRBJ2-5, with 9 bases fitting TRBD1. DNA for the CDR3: TGTGCCAGCAGAGGACAGGGGTCAAAAGAGTTGACCCAGTACTTC. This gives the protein CASRGQGSKELTQYF. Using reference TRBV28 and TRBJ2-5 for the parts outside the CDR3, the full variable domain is DVKVTQSSRYLVKRTGEKVFLECVQDMDHENMFWYRQDPGLGLRLIYFSYDVKMKEKGDIPEGYSVSREKKERFSLILESASTNQTSMYLCASRGQGSKELTQYFGPGTRLLVL.